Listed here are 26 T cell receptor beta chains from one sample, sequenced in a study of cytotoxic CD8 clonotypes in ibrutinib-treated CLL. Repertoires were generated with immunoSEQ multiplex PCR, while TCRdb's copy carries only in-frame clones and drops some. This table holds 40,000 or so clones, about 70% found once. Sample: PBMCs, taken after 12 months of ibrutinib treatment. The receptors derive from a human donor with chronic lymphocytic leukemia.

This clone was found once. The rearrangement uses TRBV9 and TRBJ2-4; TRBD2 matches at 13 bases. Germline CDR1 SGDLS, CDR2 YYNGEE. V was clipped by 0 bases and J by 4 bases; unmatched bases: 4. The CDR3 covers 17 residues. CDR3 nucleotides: TGTGCCAGCAGCGTAGACGGGACTAGCGGGGTTAAAAACATTCAGTACTTC. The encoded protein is CASSVDGTSGVKNIQYF. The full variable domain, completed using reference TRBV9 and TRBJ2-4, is DSGVTQTPKHLITATGQRVTLRCSPRSGDLSVYWYQQSLDQGLQFLIQYYNGEERAKGNILERFSAQQFPDLHSELNLSSLELGDSALYFCASSVDGTSGVKNIQYFGAGTRLSVL.

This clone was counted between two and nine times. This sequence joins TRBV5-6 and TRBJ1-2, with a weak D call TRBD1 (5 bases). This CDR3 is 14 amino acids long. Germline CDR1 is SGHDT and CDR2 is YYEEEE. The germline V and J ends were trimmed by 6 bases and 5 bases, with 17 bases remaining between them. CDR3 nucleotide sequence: TGTGCCAGCATCGAAGCCGGGGAGGGGTATGGCTACACCTTC. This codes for CASIEAGEGYGYTF.

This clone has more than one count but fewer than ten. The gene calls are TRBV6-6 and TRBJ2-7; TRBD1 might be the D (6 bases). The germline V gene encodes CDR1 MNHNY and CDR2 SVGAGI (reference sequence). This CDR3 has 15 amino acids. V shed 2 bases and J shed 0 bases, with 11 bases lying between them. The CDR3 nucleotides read TGTGCCAGCAGTTACGTCCAGGGGAGCTCCTACGAGCAGTACTTC. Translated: CASSYVQGSSYEQYF.

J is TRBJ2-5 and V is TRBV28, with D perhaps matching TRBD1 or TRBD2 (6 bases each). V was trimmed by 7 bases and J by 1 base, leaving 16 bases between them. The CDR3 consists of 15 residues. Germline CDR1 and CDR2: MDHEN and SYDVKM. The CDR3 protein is CASKLGGSFQETQYF. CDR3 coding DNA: TGTGCCAGCAAGTTAGGGGGGAGTTTCCAAGAGACCCAGTACTTC.

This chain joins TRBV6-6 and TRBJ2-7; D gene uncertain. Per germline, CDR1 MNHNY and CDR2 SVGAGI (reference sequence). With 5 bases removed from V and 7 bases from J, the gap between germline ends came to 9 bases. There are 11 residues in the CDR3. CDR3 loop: CASSGRWEQYF. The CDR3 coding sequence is TGTGCCAGCAGTGGCCGTTGGGAGCAGTACTTC.

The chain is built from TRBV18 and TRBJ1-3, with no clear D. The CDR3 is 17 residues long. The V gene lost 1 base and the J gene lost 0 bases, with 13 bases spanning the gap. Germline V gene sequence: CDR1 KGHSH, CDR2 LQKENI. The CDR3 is CASSPRVAESSGNTIYF. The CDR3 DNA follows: TGTGCCAGCTCACCACGGGTGGCAGAAAGCTCTGGAAACACCATATATTTT. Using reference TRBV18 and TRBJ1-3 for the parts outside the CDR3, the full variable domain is NAGVMQNPRHLVRRRGQEARLRCSPMKGHSHVYWYRQLPEEGLKFMVYLQKENIIDESGMPKERFSAEFPKEGPSILRIQQVVRGDSAAYFCASSPRVAESSGNTIYFGEGSWLTVV.

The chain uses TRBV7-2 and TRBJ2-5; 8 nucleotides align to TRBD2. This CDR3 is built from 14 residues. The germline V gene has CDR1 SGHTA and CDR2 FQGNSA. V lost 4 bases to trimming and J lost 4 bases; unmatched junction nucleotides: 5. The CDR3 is CASSSTSGLETQYF. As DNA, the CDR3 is TGTGCCAGCAGCTCCACTAGCGGACTAGAGACCCAGTACTTC.

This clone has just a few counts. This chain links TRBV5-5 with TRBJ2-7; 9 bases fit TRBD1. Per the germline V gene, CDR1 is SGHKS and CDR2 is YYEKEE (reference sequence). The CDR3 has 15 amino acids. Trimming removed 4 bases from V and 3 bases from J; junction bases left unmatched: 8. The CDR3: CASSGTGTGFYEQYF. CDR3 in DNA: TGTGCCAGCAGCGGAACCGGGACAGGGTTCTACGAGCAGTACTTC.

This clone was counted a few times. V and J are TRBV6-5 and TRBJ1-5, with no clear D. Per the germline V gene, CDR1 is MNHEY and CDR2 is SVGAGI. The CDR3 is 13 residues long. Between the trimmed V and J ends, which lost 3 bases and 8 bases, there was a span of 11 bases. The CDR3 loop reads CASSYGVREPQHF. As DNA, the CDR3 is TGTGCCAGCAGTTATGGAGTCCGGGAGCCCCAGCATTTT.

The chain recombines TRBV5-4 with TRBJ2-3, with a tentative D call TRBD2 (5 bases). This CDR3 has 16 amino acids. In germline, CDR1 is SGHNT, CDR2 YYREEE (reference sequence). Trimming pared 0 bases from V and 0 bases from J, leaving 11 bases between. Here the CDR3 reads CASSLGSEFSTDTQYF. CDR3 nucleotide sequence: TGTGCCAGCAGCTTGGGTAGCGAATTTAGCACAGATACGCAGTATTTT.

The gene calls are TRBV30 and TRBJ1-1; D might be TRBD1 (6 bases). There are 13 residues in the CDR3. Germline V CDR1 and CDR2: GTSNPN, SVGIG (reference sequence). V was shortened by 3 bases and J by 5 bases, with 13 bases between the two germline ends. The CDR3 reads CAWRRAGVTEAFF. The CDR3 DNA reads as TGTGCCTGGAGACGGGCAGGGGTGACTGAAGCTTTCTTT.

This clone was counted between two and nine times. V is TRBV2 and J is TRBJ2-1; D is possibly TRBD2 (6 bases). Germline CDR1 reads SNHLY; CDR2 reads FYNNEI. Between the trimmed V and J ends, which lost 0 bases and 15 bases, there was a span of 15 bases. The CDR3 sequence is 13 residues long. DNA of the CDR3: TGTGCCAGCAGTGAAGCGCGGGATCCCCTAGGGTTCTTC. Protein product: CASSEARDPLGFF.

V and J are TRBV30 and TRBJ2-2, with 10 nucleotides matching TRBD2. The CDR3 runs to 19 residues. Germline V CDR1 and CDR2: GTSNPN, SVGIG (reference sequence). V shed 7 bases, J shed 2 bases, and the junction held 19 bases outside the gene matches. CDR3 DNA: TGTGCCTCCCCACTCAGGCCTGTACTAGCGGGGTTTAACACCGGGGAGCTGTTTTTT. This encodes CASPLRPVLAGFNTGELFF.

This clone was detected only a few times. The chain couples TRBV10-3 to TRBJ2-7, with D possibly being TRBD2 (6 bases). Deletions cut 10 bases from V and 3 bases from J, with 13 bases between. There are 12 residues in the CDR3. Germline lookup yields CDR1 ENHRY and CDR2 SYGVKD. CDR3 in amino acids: CATTEGLYEQYF. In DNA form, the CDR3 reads TGTGCCACCACGGAGGGGCTCTACGAGCAGTACTTC.

In nucleotides, the CDR3 is TGTGCCAGCAGTGGGGTCAGGACTGGAGCAGGAGATACGCAGTATTTT. It codes for CASSGVRTGAGDTQYF. The rearrangement joins TRBV27 to TRBJ2-3; D is perhaps TRBD2 (5 bases). Germline V gene sequence: CDR1 MNHEY, CDR2 SMNVEV (reference sequence). CDR3 size: 16 residues. Trimming removed 5 bases from V and 5 bases from J, with 20 bases in between.

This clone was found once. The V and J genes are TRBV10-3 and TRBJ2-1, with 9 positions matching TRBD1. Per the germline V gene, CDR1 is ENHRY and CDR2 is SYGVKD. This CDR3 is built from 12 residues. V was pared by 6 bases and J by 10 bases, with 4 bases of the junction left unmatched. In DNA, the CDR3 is TGTGCCATCAGGATTACAGGGGGCGAGCAGTTCTTC. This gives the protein CAIRITGGEQFF.

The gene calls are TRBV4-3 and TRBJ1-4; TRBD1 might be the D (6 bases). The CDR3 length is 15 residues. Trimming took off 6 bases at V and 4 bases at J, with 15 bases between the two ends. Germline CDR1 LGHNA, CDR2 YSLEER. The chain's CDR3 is CASSFTGMGNEKLFF. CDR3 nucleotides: TGCGCCAGCAGTTTCACAGGGATGGGTAATGAAAAACTGTTTTTT.

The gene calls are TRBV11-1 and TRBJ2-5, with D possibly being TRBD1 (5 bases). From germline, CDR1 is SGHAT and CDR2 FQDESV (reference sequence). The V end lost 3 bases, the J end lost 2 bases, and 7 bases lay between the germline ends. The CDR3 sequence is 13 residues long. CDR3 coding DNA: TGTGCCAGCAGCTTTGGGGCACAAGAGACCCAGTACTTC. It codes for CASSFGAQETQYF.

In DNA, the CDR3 is TGCGCCAGCAGCTGGACCGGGACAGGGACATCGAACACTGAAGCTTTCTTT. Protein sequence: CASSWTGTGTSNTEAFF. The genes are TRBV5-1 and TRBJ1-1; TRBD1 aligns across 9 bases. From germline, CDR1 is SGHRS and CDR2 YFSETQ. After removal of 3 bases from V and 1 base from J, the junction contained 10 bases not matched to a gene. The CDR3 length is 17 residues. The full variable domain, in which reference TRBV5-1 and TRBJ1-1 provide the parts outside the CDR3, is KAGVTQTPRYLIKTRGQQVTLSCSPISGHRSVSWYQQTPGQGLQFLFEYFSETQRNKGNFPGRFSGRQFSNSRSEMNVSTLELGDSALYLCASSWTGTGTSNTEAFFGQGTRLTVV.

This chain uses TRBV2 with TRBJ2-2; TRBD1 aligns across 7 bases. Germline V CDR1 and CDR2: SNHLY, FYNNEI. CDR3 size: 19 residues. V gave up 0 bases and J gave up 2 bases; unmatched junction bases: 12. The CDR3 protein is CASSEALGRGSSNTGELFF. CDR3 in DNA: TGTGCCAGCAGTGAAGCGCTTGGCAGGGGGTCTTCCAACACCGGGGAGCTGTTTTTT.

The CDR3 loop reads CASSLPGTGELFF. CDR3 bases: TGTGCCAGCAGCCTCCCTGGCACCGGGGAGCTGTTTTTT. J is TRBJ2-2 and V is TRBV7-7; D is ambiguous. Trimming cost V 5 bases and J 4 bases, with 8 bases left between them. Per the germline V gene, CDR1 is SSHAT and CDR2 is FNYEAQ (reference sequence). This CDR3 is built from 13 residues.

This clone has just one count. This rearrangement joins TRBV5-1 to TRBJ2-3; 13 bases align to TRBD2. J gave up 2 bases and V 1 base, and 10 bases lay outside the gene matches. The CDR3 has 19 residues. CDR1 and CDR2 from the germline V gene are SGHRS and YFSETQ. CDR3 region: CASSLSTPGLAGLTDTQYF. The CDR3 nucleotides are TGCGCCAGCAGCTTGTCTACACCGGGACTAGCGGGACTCACAGATACGCAGTATTTT.

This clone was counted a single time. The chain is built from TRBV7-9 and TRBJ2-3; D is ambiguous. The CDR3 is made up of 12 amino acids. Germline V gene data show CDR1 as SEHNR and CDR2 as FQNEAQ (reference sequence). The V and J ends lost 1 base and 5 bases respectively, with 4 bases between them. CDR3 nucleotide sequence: TGTGCCAGCAGCTTAGGTAAAGATACGCAGTATTTT. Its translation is CASSLGKDTQYF.

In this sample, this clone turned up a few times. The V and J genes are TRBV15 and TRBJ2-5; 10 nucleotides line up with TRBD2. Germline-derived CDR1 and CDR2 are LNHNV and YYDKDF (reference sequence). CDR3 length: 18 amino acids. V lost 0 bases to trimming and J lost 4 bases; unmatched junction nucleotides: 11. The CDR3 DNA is TGTGCCACCAGCAGAGATTCGGGTCAAGCGGGAGGGTCAGAGACCCAGTACTTC. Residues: CATSRDSGQAGGSETQYF.

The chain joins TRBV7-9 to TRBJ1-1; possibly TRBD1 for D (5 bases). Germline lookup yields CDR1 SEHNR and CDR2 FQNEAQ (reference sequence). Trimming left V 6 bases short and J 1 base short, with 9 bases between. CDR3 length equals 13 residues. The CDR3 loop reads CASRRDRNTEAFF. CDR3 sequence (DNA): TGTGCCAGCAGGCGTGACAGGAACACTGAAGCTTTCTTT.

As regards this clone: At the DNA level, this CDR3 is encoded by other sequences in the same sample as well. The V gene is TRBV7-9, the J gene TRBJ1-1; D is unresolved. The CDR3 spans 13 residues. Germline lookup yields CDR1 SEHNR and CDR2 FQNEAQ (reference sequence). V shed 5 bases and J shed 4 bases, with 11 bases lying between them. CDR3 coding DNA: TGTGCCAGCAGCCCCGGAGGAAGCACTGAAGCTTTCTTT. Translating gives CASSPGGSTEAFF.